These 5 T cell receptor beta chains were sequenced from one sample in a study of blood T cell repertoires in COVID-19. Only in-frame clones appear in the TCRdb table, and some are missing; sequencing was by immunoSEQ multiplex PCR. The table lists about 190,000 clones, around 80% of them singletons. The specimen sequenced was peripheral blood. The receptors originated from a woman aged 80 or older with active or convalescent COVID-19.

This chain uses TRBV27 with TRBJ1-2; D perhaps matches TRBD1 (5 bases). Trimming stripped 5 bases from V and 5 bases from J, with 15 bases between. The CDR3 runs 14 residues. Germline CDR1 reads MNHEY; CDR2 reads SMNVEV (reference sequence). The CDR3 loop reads CASSVEGRGYGYTF. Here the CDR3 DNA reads TGTGCCAGCAGTGTGGAGGGGCGAGGGTATGGCTACACCTTC.

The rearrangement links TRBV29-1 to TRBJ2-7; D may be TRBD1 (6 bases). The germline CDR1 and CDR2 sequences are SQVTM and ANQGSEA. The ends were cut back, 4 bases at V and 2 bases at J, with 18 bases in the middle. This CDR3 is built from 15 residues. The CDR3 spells CSVGSSGRGPYEQYF. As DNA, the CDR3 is TGCAGCGTTGGGTCCTCTGGCAGGGGACCCTACGAGCAGTACTTC.

The CDR3 DNA follows: TGCGCCAGCAGCCAAGATCCGGCAGGCCCCTACGAGCAGTACTTC. Protein: CASSQDPAGPYEQYF. V is TRBV4-3 and J is TRBJ2-7; D gene uncertain. This CDR3 is 15 amino acids long. Trimming took 0 bases from V and 2 from J, leaving 11 bases between them. CDR1 and CDR2 (germline): LGHNA, YSLEER.

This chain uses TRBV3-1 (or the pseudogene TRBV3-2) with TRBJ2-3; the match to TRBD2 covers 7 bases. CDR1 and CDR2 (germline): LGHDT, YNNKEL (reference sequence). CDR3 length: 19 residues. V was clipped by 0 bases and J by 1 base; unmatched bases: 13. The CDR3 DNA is TGTGCCAGCAGCCAAGATCCTTATCTGACTAGCCCAGGCACAGATACGCAGTATTTT. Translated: CASSQDPYLTSPGTDTQYF.

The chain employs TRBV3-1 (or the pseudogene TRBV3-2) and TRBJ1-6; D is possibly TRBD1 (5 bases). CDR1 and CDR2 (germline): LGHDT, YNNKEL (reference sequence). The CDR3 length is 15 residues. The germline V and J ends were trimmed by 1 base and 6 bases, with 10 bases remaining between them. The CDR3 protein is CASSQGGTANSPLHF. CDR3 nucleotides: TGTGCCAGCAGCCAAGGCGGGACGGCTAATTCACCCCTCCACTTT.